This entry lists 32 T cell receptor beta chains sequenced from one sample in a study of early T cells in non-severe SARS-CoV-2 infection. TCRdb re-analysed the 5' RACE reads in MiXCR, keeping a single row per CDR3 protein. The sample yields roughly 57,000 distinct CDR3 sequences, roughly 13% seen once. The source material was whole blood, sampled at baseline. These TCRs come from an adult who was a healthcare worker with PCR-confirmed SARS-CoV-2 infection or an uninfected control (not recorded which).

The chain recombines TRBV19 with TRBJ1-5, with D possibly being TRBD1 (5 bases). Trimming took 0 bases from V and 1 from J, leaving 10 bases between them. Per the germline V gene, CDR1 is LNHDA and CDR2 is SQIVND (reference sequence). The CDR3 length is 16 residues. The CDR3 sequence: CASSIDHWDSNQPQHF. DNA of the CDR3: TGTGCCAGTAGTATAGATCATTGGGACAGCAATCAGCCCCAGCATTTT. The whole variable domain, filled in from reference TRBV19 and TRBJ1-5, reads DGGITQSPKYLFRKEGQNVTLSCEQNLNHDAMYWYRQDPGQGLRLIYYSQIVNDFQKGDIAEGYSVSREKKESFPLTVTSAQKNPTAFYLCASSIDHWDSNQPQHFGDGTRLSIL.

This clonotype appeared a few times. CDR3 nucleotides: TGTGCCAGCAGCTGGGGTAACATTCAGTACTTC. Protein: CASSWGNIQYF. This rearrangement joins TRBV28 to TRBJ2-4; D unclear. The CDR3 spans 11 residues. CDR1 is MDHEN, CDR2 SYDVKM, per germline. V dropped 6 bases and J dropped 7 bases, with 7 bases sitting between them. Full variable domain (remainder filled in from reference TRBV28 and TRBJ2-4): DVKVTQSSRYLVKRTGEKVFLECVQDMDHENMFWYRQDPGLGLRLIYFSYDVKMKEKGDIPEGYSVSREKKERFSLILESASTNQTSMYLCASSWGNIQYFGAGTRLSVL.

This clonotype was recorded a few times. V is TRBV7-2 and J is TRBJ2-2, with 9 bases identical to TRBD2. The CDR3 sequence is 16 residues long. J was trimmed by 5 bases and V by 2 bases; bases with no gene match: 6. The V gene's germline CDR1 is SGHTA and CDR2 FQGNSA. CDR3 protein: CASSLMGLAGTGELFF. In nucleotides, the CDR3 is TGTGCCAGCAGCTTAATGGGTCTAGCGGGAACCGGGGAGCTGTTTTTT.

This clonotype was recorded many times. The chain couples TRBV15 to TRBJ2-5; no clear D gene. The CDR3 loop spans 12 amino acids. Per the germline V gene, CDR1 is LNHNV and CDR2 is YYDKDF (reference sequence). Trimming pared 0 bases from V and 5 bases from J, leaving 4 bases between. CDR3 amino acids: CATSRDEETQYF. CDR3 sequence (DNA): TGTGCCACCAGCAGAGATGAGGAGACCCAGTACTTC.

V gene TRBV3-1 combines with J gene TRBJ1-4; D possibly corresponds to TRBD1 (5 bases). The germline CDR1 and CDR2 sequences are LGHDT and YNNKEL (reference sequence). V lost 4 bases and J lost 4, with 13 bases in between. The CDR3 has 15 amino acids. The CDR3 coding sequence is TGTGCCAGCAGCCGAGCGGGACGGAATAATGAAAAACTGTTTTTT. Encoded protein: CASSRAGRNNEKLFF.

The rearrangement joins TRBV28 to TRBJ2-5, with 7 bases identical to TRBD1. This CDR3 contains 14 residues. The V and J ends lost 5 bases and 4 bases, in that order; junction bases with no gene match: 7. Germline V gives CDR1 MDHEN, CDR2 SYDVKM. CDR3 sequence reads: CASSPDRVGETQYF. In DNA, the CDR3 is TGTGCCAGCAGTCCTGACAGGGTGGGAGAGACCCAGTACTTC.

This clonotype was counted a few times. The gene calls are TRBV9 and TRBJ2-5; 13 bases agree with TRBD2. The CDR3 is made up of 18 amino acids. In germline, CDR1 is SGDLS, CDR2 YYNGEE. V trimming: 2 bases; J trimming: 2 bases; junction bases outside the gene matches: 9. The CDR3 protein is CASSVSPRTSGGQETQYF. In DNA, the CDR3 is TGTGCCAGCAGCGTTAGCCCGCGGACTAGCGGGGGTCAAGAGACCCAGTACTTC.

This clonotype was counted many times. This chain links TRBV29-1 with TRBJ2-1; D not certain. The ends were cut back, 3 bases at V and 10 bases at J, with 13 bases in the middle. Germline CDR1 reads SQVTM; CDR2 reads ANQGSEA. The CDR3 loop spans 12 amino acids. CDR3 region: CSVDSISPEQFF. DNA for the CDR3: TGCAGCGTTGATTCCATCTCCCCCGAGCAGTTCTTC.

V usage is TRBV12-3 or TRBV12-4 and J usage is TRBJ2-7, with TRBD2 matching 8 bases. CDR3 size: 15 residues. The V segment lost 4 bases and the J segment 0 bases; nucleotides outside the gene matches: 5. The CDR3 region is CASSWTSRSSYEQYF. In DNA form, the CDR3 reads TGTGCCAGCAGTTGGACTAGCAGAAGCTCCTACGAGCAGTACTTC.

This clonotype came up many times. The rearrangement joins TRBV12-3 or TRBV12-4 to TRBJ1-1; 9 nucleotides line up with TRBD1. Unmatched junction bases numbered 12, after V lost 4 bases and J lost 12 bases. The CDR3 totals 14 residues. The CDR3 here is CASSSSGTGKRSFF. CDR3 coding DNA: TGTGCCAGCAGTTCCTCCGGGACAGGGAAGAGATCTTTCTTT.

This clonotype was observed a few times. J is TRBJ1-1 and V is TRBV6-6; 9 nucleotides agree with TRBD1. The J segment lost 7 bases and the V segment lost 6 bases, leaving 12 bases of the junction unmatched. Germline V gene lookup returns CDR1 MNHNY and CDR2 SVGAGI (reference sequence). This CDR3 is 15 amino acids long. The CDR3 sequence is CASRPYSDRGGEAFF. DNA of the CDR3: TGTGCCAGCAGGCCCTACTCGGACAGGGGAGGTGAAGCTTTCTTT.

This clonotype was counted between two and nine times. The rearrangement uses TRBV5-1 and TRBJ2-2, with 10 bases that match TRBD1. V shed 4 bases and J 7 bases; nucleotides not matched to a gene: 7. Germline-derived CDR1 and CDR2 are SGHRS and YFSETQ. This CDR3 spans 15 amino acids. CDR3 nucleotides: TGCGCCAGCAGCCTCGGACAGGGGGTCGGCGGGGAGCTGTTTTTT. Protein sequence: CASSLGQGVGGELFF.

The chain combines TRBV9 with TRBJ2-3; D gene ambiguous. With 6 bases removed from V and 3 bases from J, the gap between germline ends came to 8 bases. The germline V gene has CDR1 SGDLS and CDR2 YYNGEE. The CDR3 loop spans 12 amino acids. The CDR3 DNA sequence: TGTGCCAGCAAGGGTTGGACAGATACGCAGTATTTT. Translation: CASKGWTDTQYF.

The chain recombines TRBV29-1 with TRBJ2-3; D gene ambiguous. The germline gives CDR1 SQVTM, CDR2 ANQGSEA. CDR3 length: 13 amino acids. Trimming pared 3 bases from V and 5 bases from J, leaving 12 bases between. The CDR3 DNA reads as TGCAGCGTTGATGGCGGCGGCGGAGATACGCAGTATTTT. Translated, it gives CSVDGGGGDTQYF.

The chain carries TRBV6-5 and TRBJ2-5, with 10 bases identical to TRBD1. The CDR3 has 14 amino acids. V dropped 6 bases and J dropped 4; count of bases not matched to a gene: 5. Per germline, CDR1 MNHEY and CDR2 SVGAGI. CDR3 region: CASRATGGPETQYF. The CDR3, as DNA: TGTGCCAGCAGGGCGACAGGGGGCCCAGAGACCCAGTACTTC.

The chain joins TRBV7-9 to TRBJ2-7; D remains unclear. Germline CDR1 and CDR2: SEHNR and FQNEAQ (reference sequence). Trimming pared 5 bases from V and 4 bases from J, leaving 21 bases between. There are 16 residues in the CDR3. The CDR3 nucleotides are TGTGCCAGCAGCCCGAGAATGTCCAGTAGAGCGTACGAGCAGTACTTC. It specifies CASSPRMSSRAYEQYF.

This clonotype turned up a few times. The chain recombines TRBV20-1 with TRBJ2-3; the D gene could be TRBD1 or TRBD2 (5 bases each). The germline gives CDR1 DFQATT, CDR2 SNEGSKA (reference sequence). V was trimmed by 3 bases and J by 6 bases, leaving 22 bases between them. The CDR3 is 16 amino acids. CDR3 sequence: CSASCRDERTVDTQYF. In nucleotides, the CDR3 is TGCAGTGCTAGCTGCCGGGACGAGCGGACGGTGGATACGCAGTATTTT.

This clonotype showed up many times. This sequence joins TRBV6-2 or TRBV6-3 and TRBJ2-1; D gene unclear. The CDR3 is 13 amino acids. The V gene's germline CDR1 is MNHEY and CDR2 SVGEGT. Trimming pared 0 bases from V and 7 bases from J, leaving 7 bases between. The CDR3 loop reads CASSYSPSNEQFF. CDR3 DNA: TGTGCCAGCAGTTACTCCCCCAGTAATGAGCAGTTCTTC.

This clonotype was counted only a few times. The gene calls are TRBV12-3 or TRBV12-4 and TRBJ1-6; D unresolved. Trimming pared 5 bases from V and 5 bases from J, leaving 10 bases between. This CDR3 contains 14 residues. CDR3 sequence: CASSPPANNSPLHF. The DNA for the CDR3 is TGTGCCAGCAGTCCCCCGGCTAATAATTCACCCCTCCACTTT.

The sample holds a few counts of this clonotype. The V call is TRBV7-6, the J call TRBJ2-1, with 7 bases matching TRBD2. J lost 4 bases, V lost 4 bases, and 7 bases had no gene match. Germline lookup yields CDR1 SGHVS and CDR2 FNYEAQ. This CDR3 region has 15 residues. In DNA form, the CDR3 reads TGTGCCAGCAGCTCCATAGCGGGTCGGTACAATGAGCAGTTCTTC. Translation gives CASSSIAGRYNEQFF.

This clonotype was seen only a few times. This chain uses TRBV7-9 with TRBJ2-7; a weak D match, TRBD1 (5 bases). CDR1 is SEHNR, CDR2 FQNEAQ, per germline (reference sequence). This CDR3 comprises 16 residues. The V gene lost 1 base and the J gene lost 2 bases, with 15 bases spanning the gap. For the CDR3, the DNA is TGTGCCAGCAGCTTAGGAGCGCCAGGGCGAACCTACGAGCAGTACTTC. Protein product: CASSLGAPGRTYEQYF.

Ten or more counts support this clonotype. The V and J genes are TRBV12-5 and TRBJ2-1; D is possibly TRBD1 (5 bases). V was cut by 2 bases and J by 9 bases, with 11 bases left in between. The CDR3 totals 13 residues. Germline CDR1 reads LGHNT; CDR2 reads FRNRAP. The CDR3 coding sequence is TGTGCTAGTGGTTTGATGGGGCGAGGTGAGCAGTTCTTC. As protein: CASGLMGRGEQFF. The variable domain in full, completed from reference TRBV12-5 and TRBJ2-1, reads DARVTQTPRHKVTEMGQEVTMRCQPILGHNTVFWYRQTMMQGLELLAYFRNRAPLDDSGMPKDRFSAEMPDATLATLKIQPSEPRDSAVYFCASGLMGRGEQFFGPGTRLTVL.

This clonotype has a handful of counts. The rearrangement uses TRBV7-9 and TRBJ2-7; either TRBD1 or TRBD2 may supply D (5 bases each). V was pared by 1 base and J by 13 bases, with 20 bases between. The germline V gene encodes CDR1 SEHNR and CDR2 FQNEAQ (reference sequence). CDR3 size: 14 residues. The chain's CDR3 is CASSLVTRGAKAYF. For the CDR3, the DNA is TGTGCCAGCAGCTTAGTCACCCGGGGCGCAAAAGCCTACTTC.

This clonotype was seen many times. This chain connects TRBV29-1 to TRBJ2-5; no definite D call. V lost 3 bases, J lost 2 bases, and 10 bases lay in between. Germline V gives CDR1 SQVTM, CDR2 ANQGSEA. This CDR3 is built from 13 residues. This chain's CDR3 is CSVDKAAQETQYF. The CDR3 bases are TGCAGCGTTGATAAGGCGGCACAAGAGACCCAGTACTTC.

V usage is TRBV11-3 and J usage is TRBJ2-1; 10 positions match TRBD1. The CDR3 sequence is 14 residues long. After removal of 0 bases from V and 14 bases from J, the junction contained 7 bases not matched to a gene. The germline CDR1 and CDR2 sequences are SGHNT and YENEEA. The CDR3 sequence: CASSLEGTGVREFF. CDR3 nucleotides: TGTGCCAGCAGCTTAGAAGGGACAGGGGTACGTGAGTTCTTC.

Turning to this clonotype: It may be a read error: a sequence one base away is much more abundant. V gene TRBV4-2 combines with J gene TRBJ2-5; a possible D gene is TRBD1 (6 bases). Germline CDR1 reads LGHNA; CDR2 reads YNFKEQ. The CDR3 totals 13 residues. Written as DNA, the CDR3 is TGTGCCGGCAGCCAATCCAGGGGAGAGACCCAGTACTTC. It yields the protein CAGSQSRGETQYF.

This clonotype was seen at least ten times. The genes are TRBV20-1 and TRBJ1-2; D gene uncertain. CDR1 is DFQATT, CDR2 SNEGSKA, per germline (reference sequence). This CDR3 region has 15 residues. V dropped 6 bases and J dropped 4 bases, with 21 bases sitting between them. The CDR3 DNA sequence: TGCAGTGCAGGAACCACGAGGGAGAGCGGCTATGGCTACACCTTC. This encodes CSAGTTRESGYGYTF.

The sample holds a few counts of this clonotype. The rearrangement uses TRBV7-9 and TRBJ1-6, with 11 positions matching TRBD1. Germline CDR1 and CDR2: SEHNR and FQNEAQ (reference sequence). Unmatched junction bases numbered 6, after V lost 6 bases and J lost 8 bases. This CDR3 comprises 15 residues. The CDR3 coding sequence is TGTGCCAGCAGTTCGCCGGACAGGGGGCATTCACCCCTCCACTTT. This encodes CASSSPDRGHSPLHF.

The V gene is TRBV4-2, the J gene TRBJ2-1, with D unclear. This CDR3 has 13 amino acids. V shed 0 bases and J shed 4 bases, with 4 bases lying between them. Per the germline V gene, CDR1 is LGHNA and CDR2 is YNFKEQ. CDR3 protein: CASSQERYNEQFF. The CDR3 coding sequence is TGTGCCAGCAGCCAAGAGAGATACAATGAGCAGTTCTTC.

This clonotype has more than one count but fewer than ten. The rearrangement links TRBV18 to TRBJ1-1, with 7 bases lining up with TRBD1. CDR1 is KGHSH, CDR2 LQKENI, per germline. CDR3 size: 15 residues. V shed 5 bases and J 1 base; nucleotides not matched to a gene: 7. As DNA, the CDR3 is TGTGCCAGCTCAGGCCGACAGGGTCAGAACACTGAAGCTTTCTTT. Translating gives CASSGRQGQNTEAFF.

This clonotype has only a few counts. DNA of the CDR3: TGTGCCAGCAGTTACTCGCGGGGGACTAATGAAAAACTGTTTTTT. Amino acid sequence: CASSYSRGTNEKLFF. The chain combines TRBV6-6 with TRBJ1-4; D may be TRBD1 (5 bases). The CDR3 has 15 amino acids. V lost 0 bases and J 2 bases, leaving 7 bases between the germline ends. Germline V CDR1 and CDR2: MNHNY, SVGAGI (reference sequence).

The V and J genes are TRBV27 and TRBJ1-2, with 9 positions matching TRBD1. The CDR3 is made up of 14 amino acids. The trim removed 6 bases at V and 5 bases at J, leaving 7 bases unmatched. From germline, CDR1 is MNHEY and CDR2 SMNVEV (reference sequence). The CDR3: CASRGTGSRYGYTF. As DNA, the CDR3 is TGTGCCAGCAGGGGGACAGGGTCTAGATATGGCTACACCTTC.